The 25 T cell receptor beta chains reported below all come from one sample, sequenced in a study of T-cell reconstitution after alpha-beta-depleted transplantation in children. Using unique molecular identifiers, the investigators prepared the TCRbeta library. TCRdb re-derived calls from the PCR reads in MiXCR, one entry per CDR3 protein. The repertoire holds 350,000 to 400,000 distinct CDR3 sequences, with roughly 20% as singletons. The specimen was PBMCs from the stem cell graft donor, collected from the stem cell graft. Source of these receptors: a human donor who donated a stem cell graft to a child with acute myeloid leukemia.

The chain uses TRBV18 and TRBJ2-1; D remains unclear. Between the trimmed V and J ends, which lost 2 bases and 2 bases, there was a span of 10 bases. Germline CDR1 is KGHSH and CDR2 is LQKENI. The CDR3 extends over 15 amino acids. The DNA of the CDR3 is TGTGCCAGCTCACCAGGGGTAAGGGCCTACAATGAGCAGTTCTTC. Translated, it gives CASSPGVRAYNEQFF.

The genes are TRBV28 and TRBJ1-1, with D hard to call. CDR1 is MDHEN and CDR2 is SYDVKM in the germline V gene. CDR3 length: 14 amino acids. Trimming removed 4 bases from V and 1 base from J, with 10 bases in between. The chain's CDR3 is CASSSLQRNTEAFF. The DNA of the CDR3 is TGTGCCAGCAGTTCCCTTCAGAGGAACACTGAAGCTTTCTTT. The complete variable domain, with remaining parts taken from reference TRBV28 and TRBJ1-1, reads DVKVTQSSRYLVKRTGEKVFLECVQDMDHENMFWYRQDPGLGLRLIYFSYDVKMKEKGDIPEGYSVSREKKERFSLILESASTNQTSMYLCASSSLQRNTEAFFGQGTRLTVV.

This clonotype showed up many times. The V and J genes are TRBV20-1 and TRBJ2-7; TRBD2 matches 8 bases. Germline-derived CDR1 and CDR2 are DFQATT and SNEGSKA (reference sequence). Unmatched junction bases numbered 8, after V lost 3 bases and J lost 4 bases. This CDR3 has 14 amino acids. The CDR3 coding sequence is TGCAGTGCTAGCAAAGCGGGAGAGATTTACGAGCAGTACTTC. This gives the protein CSASKAGEIYEQYF.

The rearrangement uses TRBV3-1 and TRBJ2-7; D not resolved. CDR1 and CDR2 (germline): LGHDT, YNNKEL (reference sequence). CDR3 length: 12 residues. V lost 3 bases and J 3 bases, leaving 6 bases between the germline ends. CDR3 protein: CASSHGGYEQYF. Written as DNA, the CDR3 is TGTGCCAGCAGCCATGGCGGCTACGAGCAGTACTTC.

The rearrangement uses TRBV20-1 and TRBJ2-2, with D perhaps TRBD1 or TRBD2 (5 bases each). CDR3 length equals 14 residues. V was shortened by 5 bases and J by 7 bases, with 17 bases between the two germline ends. Germline V gene lookup returns CDR1 DFQATT and CDR2 SNEGSKA (reference sequence). The CDR3: CSAPNWDVGGELFF. DNA of the CDR3: TGCAGTGCTCCGAATTGGGACGTGGGCGGGGAGCTGTTTTTT.

In its sample, this clonotype was seen many times. The chain combines TRBV15 with TRBJ2-3; the D is unclear. The CDR3 contains 15 residues. Germline V gives CDR1 LNHNV, CDR2 YYDKDF (reference sequence). Trimming cost V 0 bases and J 1 base, with 8 bases left between them. The CDR3 bases are TGTGCCACCAGCAGAGATCAGGACGGCACAGATACGCAGTATTTT. This codes for CATSRDQDGTDTQYF. Full variable domain (missing parts from reference TRBV15 and TRBJ2-3): DAMVIQNPRYQVTQFGKPVTLSCSQTLNHNVMYWYQQKSSQAPKLLFHYYDKDFNNEADTPDNFQSRRPNTSFCFLDIRSPGLGDTAMYLCATSRDQDGTDTQYFGPGTRLTVL.

This clonotype was seen more than once but under ten times. The genes are TRBV13 and TRBJ2-1; possible D gene TRBD2, 5 bases. The germline V gene has CDR1 PRHDT and CDR2 FYEKMQ (reference sequence). The V gene lost 5 bases and the J gene lost 0 bases, with 8 bases spanning the gap. This CDR3 spans 14 amino acids. The CDR3 sequence is CASSDRGSYNEQFF. DNA for the CDR3: TGTGCCAGCAGCGACCGGGGCTCCTACAATGAGCAGTTCTTC.

V and J are TRBV29-1 and TRBJ2-3; 8 bases map to TRBD1. The CDR3 consists of 15 residues. Unmatched junction bases numbered 12, after V lost 7 bases and J lost 3 bases. Germline CDR1 and CDR2: SQVTM and ANQGSEA. DNA of the CDR3: TGCAGCGGGATGGGCGCAGGGGGCTCAACAGATACGCAGTATTTT. Amino acids: CSGMGAGGSTDTQYF.

The chain joins TRBV20-1 to TRBJ1-1; D not certain. The CDR3 runs 12 residues. Germline-derived CDR1 and CDR2 are DFQATT and SNEGSKA (reference sequence). Trimming cost V 5 bases and J 0 bases, with 7 bases left between them. Written as DNA, the CDR3 is TGCAGTGCTGAGCCGGTGAACACTGAAGCTTTCTTT. Translating it yields CSAEPVNTEAFF.

The V gene is TRBV7-2, the J gene TRBJ2-5; 10 bases are shared with TRBD2. Looked up from germline, CDR1 is SGHTA and CDR2 is FQGNSA. The ends lost 6 bases at V and 1 base at J; junction bases unmatched: 5. The CDR3 spans 15 residues. CDR3 protein: CASRMGLALQETQYF. CDR3 DNA: TGTGCCAGCAGGATGGGACTAGCGCTCCAAGAGACCCAGTACTTC.

The genes are TRBV5-6 and TRBJ2-7; possibly TRBD1 or TRBD2 for D (5 bases each). The V end was cut by 4 bases, the J end by 5 bases, with 16 bases between. The CDR3 runs to 14 residues. Germline V lookup: CDR1 SGHDT, CDR2 YYEEEE. As DNA, the CDR3 is TGTGCCAGCAGCAGTGCCGGGGACCTCGACGAGCAGTACTTC. This encodes CASSSAGDLDEQYF.

The rearrangement uses TRBV20-1 and TRBJ1-4, with D hard to call. This CDR3 has 13 amino acids. CDR1 and CDR2 (germline): DFQATT, SNEGSKA (reference sequence). The V end was cut by 3 bases, the J end by 6 bases, with 11 bases between. CDR3 sequence: CSAREGPDEKLFF. The DNA for the CDR3 is TGCAGTGCTAGGGAGGGTCCTGATGAAAAACTGTTTTTT.

The sample holds a few counts of this clonotype. The chain has TRBV20-1 and TRBJ1-5; TRBD1 matches 11 bases. Trimming cost V 1 base and J 3 bases; bases outside gene matches: 2. The CDR3 is 15 residues long. Germline CDR1 DFQATT, CDR2 SNEGSKA (reference sequence). The CDR3 nucleotides read TGCAGTGCTAGAGGGACAGGGGGCAACAATCAGCCCCAGCATTTT. This sequence encodes CSARGTGGNNQPQHF.

The CDR3 nucleotides are TGCAGTGCTAGCTTCGCGATCGGCCCAGATACGCAGTATTTT. It codes for CSASFAIGPDTQYF. This sequence joins TRBV20-1 and TRBJ2-3; the D is unclear. The germline V gene encodes CDR1 DFQATT and CDR2 SNEGSKA (reference sequence). CDR3 length: 14 residues. V shed 3 bases and J shed 4 bases, with 14 bases lying between them.

This sequence joins TRBV27 and TRBJ2-7; D uncertain. The V and J ends lost 7 bases and 5 bases respectively, with 9 bases between them. This CDR3 has 11 residues. The germline CDR1 and CDR2 sequences are MNHEY and SMNVEV (reference sequence). This chain's CDR3 is CASTPYHEQYF. In DNA, the CDR3 is TGTGCCAGCACTCCGTATCACGAGCAGTACTTC.

At least ten counts were recorded for this clonotype. J is TRBJ1-4 and V is TRBV27; 10 bases map to TRBD1. This CDR3 is built from 15 residues. Trimming at V came to 4 bases and at J to 7 bases, leaving 6 bases not matched to a gene. Germline V gives CDR1 MNHEY, CDR2 SMNVEV (reference sequence). The DNA for the CDR3 is TGTGCCAGCAGTTCCTGGGACAGGGGAAGTGAAAAACTGTTTTTT. It encodes CASSSWDRGSEKLFF.

CDR3 sequence: CASSEEWGYNEQFF. Here the CDR3 DNA reads TGTGCCAGCAGTGAGGAATGGGGTTACAATGAGCAGTTCTTC. The V call is TRBV2, the J call TRBJ2-1, with D unresolved. This CDR3 spans 14 amino acids. The V end was cut by 3 bases, the J end by 4 bases, with 10 bases between. Germline assignment: CDR1 SNHLY and CDR2 FYNNEI.

This clonotype was recorded a few times. The J gene is TRBJ2-7, the V gene TRBV29-1, with TRBD2 matching over 14 bases. Germline V gene sequence: CDR1 SQVTM, CDR2 ANQGSEA. The V segment lost 5 bases and the J segment 3 bases; nucleotides outside the gene matches: 3. This CDR3 is built from 14 residues. The CDR3 reads CSVTGTSGSYEQYF. CDR3 in DNA: TGCAGCGTTACCGGGACTAGCGGGAGCTACGAGCAGTACTTC.

J is TRBJ1-1 and V is TRBV6-5; D possibly corresponds to TRBD1 (5 bases). The CDR3 spans 14 residues. V was pared by 2 bases and J by 7 bases, with 14 bases between. Germline V lookup: CDR1 MNHEY, CDR2 SVGAGI. The CDR3, as DNA: TGTGCCAGCAGTTACACTAGTGGCGGGGGTGAAGCTTTCTTT. Its protein product is CASSYTSGGGEAFF.

Many counts were recorded for this clonotype. CDR3 sequence reads: CSARDLAYEQYF. The CDR3 DNA is TGCAGTGCTAGAGATCTCGCCTACGAGCAGTACTTC. The chain recombines TRBV20-1 with TRBJ2-7; D remains ambiguous. Germline loops: CDR1 DFQATT, CDR2 SNEGSKA (reference sequence). This CDR3 contains 12 residues. V lost 0 bases, J lost 2 bases, and 5 bases lay in between.

The sample holds many counts of this clonotype. The chain employs TRBV29-1 and TRBJ2-5; maybe TRBD2 (6 bases). CDR3 length equals 13 residues. V lost 7 bases and J 1 base, leaving 13 bases between the germline ends. Germline values: CDR1 SQVTM, CDR2 ANQGSEA. As DNA, the CDR3 is TGCAGCGGATCCCGGGACTTCCAAGAGACCCAGTACTTC. Protein: CSGSRDFQETQYF.

The table lists this clonotype with many counts. The junction does not match germline at one end; this may be a read error. This rearrangement joins TRBV5-1 to TRBJ2-1; D is perhaps TRBD1 (6 bases). Germline V lookup: CDR1 SGHRS, CDR2 YFSETQ. This CDR3 comprises 15 residues. CDR3 sequence (DNA): TGTGCCAGCAGCTTGGAAGGGGGCTCCTACAATGAGCAGTTCTTC. Translated, it gives CASSLEGGSYNEQFF.

This rearrangement joins TRBV7-9 to TRBJ1-3; D is undetermined. The V and J ends lost 4 bases and 9 bases respectively, with 10 bases between them. CDR1 is SEHNR, CDR2 FQNEAQ, per germline (reference sequence). There are 12 residues in the CDR3. In nucleotides, the CDR3 is TGTGCCAGCAGCTCAGAACCGGGCACCATATATTTT. This gives the protein CASSSEPGTIYF.

This clonotype was seen a few times. The chain carries TRBV9 and TRBJ2-7, with 12 bases aligning to TRBD2. This CDR3 contains 15 residues. J was trimmed by 3 bases and V by 4 bases; bases with no gene match: 5. Germline V gene lookup returns CDR1 SGDLS and CDR2 YYNGEE. The DNA of the CDR3 is TGTGCCAGCAGCCCGACTAGCGGGGGATTCTACGAGCAGTACTTC. Translating gives CASSPTSGGFYEQYF.

The rearrangement uses TRBV20-1 and TRBJ2-3; D gene ambiguous. Trimming left V 7 bases short and J 0 bases short, with 11 bases between. CDR1 is DFQATT and CDR2 is SNEGSKA in the germline V gene (reference sequence). This CDR3 has 13 residues. CDR3 DNA: TGCAGTGGGGAAGGGTCTAGCACAGATACGCAGTATTTT. Amino acid sequence: CSGEGSSTDTQYF.